Below are 12 T cell receptor beta chains sequenced from a single sample in a study of blood T cell repertoires in COVID-19. Using immunoSEQ multiplex PCR, the repertoire was profiled, and TCRdb retains in-frame clones only, with some absent. The data hold 250,000 to 300,000 clones, with 80% to 85% observed a single time. The sample consisted of peripheral blood. These receptors were obtained from a woman aged 55-75 years with active or convalescent COVID-19.

The chain carries TRBV2 and TRBJ1-1, with D perhaps matching TRBD1 (6 bases). This CDR3 comprises 13 residues. V was clipped by 7 bases and J by 4 bases, with 13 bases between them. CDR1 is SNHLY, CDR2 FYNNEI, per germline. CDR3 sequence: CASKKQGSTEAFF. CDR3 in DNA: TGTGCCAGCAAAAAACAGGGCTCCACTGAAGCTTTCTTT.

This clone was counted a few times. The rearrangement joins TRBV6-5 to TRBJ2-3; D is possibly TRBD1 (5 bases). Trimming removed 6 bases at V and 4 bases at J, with 14 bases between. Per the germline V gene, CDR1 is MNHEY and CDR2 is SVGAGI. The CDR3 covers 14 residues. CDR3 region: CASRRGAFSDTQYF. CDR3 coding DNA: TGTGCCAGCAGAAGGGGCGCTTTTTCAGATACGCAGTATTTT.

The rearrangement uses TRBV4-1 and TRBJ2-3; 10 bases line up with TRBD2. CDR3 size: 15 residues. Losses at the gene ends were 2 bases for V and 4 bases for J; bases not matched to a gene: 3. Germline V gene sequence: CDR1 MGHRA, CDR2 YSYEKL. CDR3 amino acids: CASSQPSGGADTQYF. CDR3 nucleotide sequence: TGCGCCAGCAGCCAACCAAGCGGGGGGGCAGATACGCAGTATTTT.

This chain links TRBV13 with TRBJ1-2; 8 nucleotides match TRBD1. Germline V CDR1 and CDR2: PRHDT, FYEKMQ (reference sequence). CDR3 size: 15 residues. V shed 5 bases and J 6 bases; nucleotides not matched to a gene: 11. For the CDR3, the DNA is TGTGCCAGCAGCCTCCCACAGGGGGAGGACCATGGCTACACCTTC. It is translated as CASSLPQGEDHGYTF.

This sequence joins TRBV5-6 and TRBJ1-3; 8 bases are a match to TRBD1. V shed 4 bases and J 4 bases; nucleotides not matched to a gene: 13. This CDR3 is built from 17 residues. Germline CDR1 and CDR2: SGHDT and YYEEEE. CDR3 in DNA: TGTGCCAGCAGCCGGAGGGGGTCAGGGGGCGCCGGAAACACCATATATTTT. Protein sequence: CASSRRGSGGAGNTIYF. The full variable domain, with the rest looked up from reference TRBV5-6 and TRBJ1-3, is DAGVTQSPTHLIKTRGQQVTLRCSPKSGHDTVSWYQQALGQGPQFIFQYYEEEERQRGNFPDRFSGHQFPNYSSELNVNALLLGDSALYLCASSRRGSGGAGNTIYFGEGSWLTVV.

V usage is TRBV24-1 and J usage is TRBJ2-7, with D unclear. The CDR3 spans 13 residues. In germline, CDR1 is KGHDR, CDR2 SFDVKD. The V gene lost 0 bases and the J gene lost 8 bases, with 10 bases spanning the gap. CDR3 bases: TGTGCCACCAGTGATTTGGGAGCAAATAAGCAGTACTTC. Protein sequence: CATSDLGANKQYF.

The genes are TRBV9 and TRBJ2-3; D not resolved. The CDR3 is 13 amino acids. Trimming removed 0 bases from V and 2 bases from J, with 4 bases in between. Germline V CDR1 and CDR2: SGDLS, YYNGEE. CDR3 in amino acids: CASSVGPTDTQYF. The CDR3 bases are TGTGCCAGCAGCGTAGGGCCCACAGATACGCAGTATTTT.

The V gene is TRBV6-5, the J gene TRBJ2-7; TRBD1 agrees at 9 bases. Per the germline V gene, CDR1 is MNHEY and CDR2 is SVGAGI. Trimming took 6 bases from V and 2 from J; bases not matched to a gene: 5. The CDR3 sequence is 14 residues long. CDR3 protein: CASSGQGKPYEQYF. CDR3 sequence (DNA): TGTGCCAGCAGCGGACAGGGGAAACCCTACGAGCAGTACTTC.

V and J are TRBV7-9 and TRBJ1-3; TRBD1 aligns across 8 bases. CDR1 and CDR2 (germline): SEHNR, FQNEAQ (reference sequence). The CDR3 is 15 residues long. Trimming removed 1 base from V and 6 bases from J; junction bases left unmatched: 5. Written as DNA, the CDR3 is TGTGCCAGCAGCTTAGGCGGACAGGGTACAAACACCATATATTTT. It codes for CASSLGGQGTNTIYF.

The V and J genes are TRBV4-1 and TRBJ1-5; D is ambiguous. V was cut by 0 bases and J by 6 bases, with 12 bases left in between. The CDR3 is 15 amino acids. Germline-derived CDR1 and CDR2 are MGHRA and YSYEKL. The CDR3 sequence: CASSQDPGLRQPQHF. CDR3 bases: TGCGCCAGCAGCCAAGACCCGGGTTTACGTCAGCCCCAGCATTTT.

J is TRBJ2-7 and V is TRBV5-1; TRBD1 aligns across 7 bases. This CDR3 region has 16 residues. CDR1 is SGHRS and CDR2 is YFSETQ in the germline V gene. J lost 5 bases, V lost 4 bases, and 15 bases had no gene match. The CDR3, as DNA: TGCGCCAGCAGCCCCCTTGAGGGGACAGCGAGCCACGAGCAGTACTTC. It specifies CASSPLEGTASHEQYF.

V is TRBV10-3 and J is TRBJ1-4; 10 nucleotides line up with TRBD1. CDR1 and CDR2 (germline): ENHRY, SYGVKD. The CDR3 is 16 amino acids. V shed 5 bases and J 1 base; nucleotides not matched to a gene: 4. CDR3 amino acids: CAISLDRGRTNEKLFF. The CDR3 DNA reads as TGTGCCATCAGTCTCGACAGGGGGCGAACTAATGAAAAACTGTTTTTT.